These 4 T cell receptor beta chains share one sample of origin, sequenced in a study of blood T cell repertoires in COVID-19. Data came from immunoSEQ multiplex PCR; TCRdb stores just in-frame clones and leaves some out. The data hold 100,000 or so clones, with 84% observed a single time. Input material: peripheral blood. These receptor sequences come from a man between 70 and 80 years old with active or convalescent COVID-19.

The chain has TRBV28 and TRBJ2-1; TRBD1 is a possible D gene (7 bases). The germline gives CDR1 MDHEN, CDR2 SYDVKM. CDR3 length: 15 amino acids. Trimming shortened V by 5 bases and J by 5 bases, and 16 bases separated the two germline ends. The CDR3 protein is CASSPWQGGNNEQFF. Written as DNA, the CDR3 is TGTGCCAGCAGTCCCTGGCAGGGGGGTAACAATGAGCAGTTCTTC.

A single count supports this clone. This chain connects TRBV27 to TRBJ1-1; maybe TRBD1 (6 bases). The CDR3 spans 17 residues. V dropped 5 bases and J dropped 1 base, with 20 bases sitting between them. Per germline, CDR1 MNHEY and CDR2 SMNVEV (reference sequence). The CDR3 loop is CASSPSRGAQRNTEAFF. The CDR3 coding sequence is TGTGCCAGCAGTCCCTCCCGGGGGGCGCAAAGGAACACTGAAGCTTTCTTT.

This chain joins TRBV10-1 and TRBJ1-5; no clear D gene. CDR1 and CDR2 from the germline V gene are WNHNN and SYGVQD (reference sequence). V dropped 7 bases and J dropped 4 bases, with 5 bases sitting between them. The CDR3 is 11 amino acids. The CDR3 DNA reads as TGCGCCAGCACTGTAAATCAGCCCCAGCATTTT. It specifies CASTVNQPQHF.

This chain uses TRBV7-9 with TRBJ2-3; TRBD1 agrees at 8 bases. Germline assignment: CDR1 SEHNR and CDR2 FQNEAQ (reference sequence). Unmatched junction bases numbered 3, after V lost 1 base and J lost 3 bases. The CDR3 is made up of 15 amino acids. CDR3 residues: CASSLGTGRTDTQYF. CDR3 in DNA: TGTGCCAGCAGCTTAGGGACAGGGAGGACAGATACGCAGTATTTT. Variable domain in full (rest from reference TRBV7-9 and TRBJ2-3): DTGVSQNPRHKITKRGQNVTFRCDPISEHNRLYWYRQTLGQGPEFLTYFQNEAQLEKSRLLSDRFSAERPKGSFSTLEIQRTEQGDSAMYLCASSLGTGRTDTQYFGPGTRLTVL.